This T cell receptor beta chain was obtained from a study of T cell responses to AZD1222 COVID-19 vaccine (dated by TCRdb to the early 2020s). Background on the whole study: AZD1222 recipients whose second dose came at about 4 weeks and those whose second dose came at about 12 weeks were combined into one group, since spike-specific TCR depth and breadth did not differ between the two schedules. Trial participants were enrolled by age into subgroups of 18-55, 56-69 and 70-plus years, and around 150, 28 and 57 TCR-sequenced participants, respectively, were included in these subgroups. TCR sequencing covered 230 or so trial participants: 207 given two doses of AZD1222 and 26 given two doses of MenACWY control vaccine.

Including cysteine and phenylalanine, the CDR3 has 14 amino acids. Of the read, only the CDR3 DNA is kept; its 42 bases are in frame from base 1. V and J are truncated by 2 bases and 7 bases respectively, leaving an intervening sequence of 12 bases. Via the germline V gene, CDR1 is SGHRS and CDR2 YFSETQ. The time point label on this specimen signifies: baseline before first vaccination. Samples from vaccinated people were obtained from the UK trials COV001 and COV002, which included a single-blind randomized controlled phase 2/3 trial of AZD1222 (ChAdOx1 nCoV-19) in healthy adults. For TCRbeta chain sequencing, PBMC samples from trial participants were taken at day 0 and at day 28 after the second dose. The CDR3 regions of human TCRbeta chains were subjected to immunosequencing. Per the authors' processing: Repertoire TCRs were checked for matches against a reference library of SARS-CoV-2-specific TCRs that had been generated using the MIRA antigen-specificity platform. Breadth was defined as the fraction of unique TCRs that were SARS-CoV-2-associated, and depth was defined as the fraction of total T cells that were SARS-CoV-2-associated. Using the MIRA data, each spike-specific TCR was assigned both to the spike region to which the TCR was reactive and to a CD4 or CD8 class. Log10-transformed breadth and depth values were compared by one-way ANOVA with Sidak's multiple comparisons tests. As stored in TCRdb, this immuneACCESS dataset retains in-frame rearrangements with V and J assigned. A fraction of the clones does not appear; measured against another copy, unresolved V genes explain less than half of the discrepancy, and the remainder lacks a known reason. D and trimming come from the DNA, and the V and J calls and clone size come from that table. The sample yields 95,000 to 150,000 clones; 75% to 95% were counted once. Approximately 7.5% of the sample lies in the top ten.

What the authors observed across the whole study: Spike-specific TCR breadth and depth rose significantly after two AZD1222 doses compared with day 0 and with MenACWY recipients. No day 14 peak-response samples were available, so repertoires were characterized only after the peak T cell response. In the small 56-69-year group, the increase in depth fell short of significance, most likely because of low power. CD4 TCRs associated with the vaccine covered the entire spike protein, and the dominant responses were in regions 160-218 and 743-854. Reportedly, almost half of the unique spike-specific TCRs recognized epitopes lying outside the regions that are mutated in the B.1.351 and B.1.1.7 variants. Conclusions about previously exposed vaccinees were limited because only six or seven AZD1222 recipients were SARS-CoV-2 seropositive at baseline. Participants were mostly white British and included more females than males, and it was suggested by the authors that clonal diversity may have been underestimated.

This clone appeared once. There is no known antigen for this receptor. No quality values exist for individual bases; no much larger clone is one base distant. The chain couples TRBV5-1 to TRBJ1-4; perhaps TRBD1 is the D gene, with 6 bases matching. Sample: peripheral blood, taken on day 0 of AZD1222 vaccination. This receptor was identified in an adult in good health. The CDR3 region: CASSFRGAGEKLFF. The nucleotides are TGCGCCAGCAGCTTTAGGGGGGCTGGTGAAAAACTGTTTTTT.